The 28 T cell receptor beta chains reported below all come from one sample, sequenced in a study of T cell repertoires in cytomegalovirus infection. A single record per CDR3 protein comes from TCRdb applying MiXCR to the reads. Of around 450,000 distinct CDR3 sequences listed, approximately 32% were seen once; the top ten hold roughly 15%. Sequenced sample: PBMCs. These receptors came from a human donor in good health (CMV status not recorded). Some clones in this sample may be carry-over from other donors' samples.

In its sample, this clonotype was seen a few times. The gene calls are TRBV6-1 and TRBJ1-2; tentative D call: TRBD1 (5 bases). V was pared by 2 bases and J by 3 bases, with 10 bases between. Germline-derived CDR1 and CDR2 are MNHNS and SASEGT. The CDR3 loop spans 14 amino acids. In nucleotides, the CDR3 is TGTGCCAGCAGTGAACAGGGCCCGCACTATGGCTACACCTTC. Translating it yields CASSEQGPHYGYTF.

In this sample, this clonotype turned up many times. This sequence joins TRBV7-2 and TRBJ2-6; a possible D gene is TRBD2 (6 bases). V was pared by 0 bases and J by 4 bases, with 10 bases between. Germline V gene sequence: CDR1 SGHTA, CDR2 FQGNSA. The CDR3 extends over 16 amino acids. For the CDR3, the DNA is TGTGCCAGCAGCTTAGCGGAGGGCGCCGGGGCCAACGTCCTGACTTTC. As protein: CASSLAEGAGANVLTF.

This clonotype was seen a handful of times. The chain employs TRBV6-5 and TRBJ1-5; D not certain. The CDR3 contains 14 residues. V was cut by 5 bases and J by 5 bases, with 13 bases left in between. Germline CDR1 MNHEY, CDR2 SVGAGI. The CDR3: CASSQLGKDQPQHF. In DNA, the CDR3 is TGTGCCAGCAGTCAACTGGGGAAGGATCAGCCCCAGCATTTT.

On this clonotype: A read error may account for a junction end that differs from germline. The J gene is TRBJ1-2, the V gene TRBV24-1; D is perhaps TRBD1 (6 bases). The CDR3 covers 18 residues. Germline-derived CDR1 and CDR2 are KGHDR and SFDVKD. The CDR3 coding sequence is TGTGCCACCAGTTATTTGAATTTAGACAGGACACCTAACTATGGCTACACCTTC. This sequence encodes CATSYLNLDRTPNYGYTF.

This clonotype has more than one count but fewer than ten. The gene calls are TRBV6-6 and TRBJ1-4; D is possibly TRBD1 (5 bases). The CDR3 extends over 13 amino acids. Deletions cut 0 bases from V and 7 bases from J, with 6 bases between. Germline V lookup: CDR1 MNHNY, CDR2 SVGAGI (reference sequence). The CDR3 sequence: CASSYSGPEKLFF. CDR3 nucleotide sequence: TGTGCCAGCAGTTACTCGGGGCCTGAAAAACTGTTTTTT.

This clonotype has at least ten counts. CDR3 in amino acids: CASSLVQGGLSWEAFF. In DNA, the CDR3 is TGTGCCAGCAGCTTAGTACAGGGTGGCCTGAGTTGGGAAGCTTTCTTT. The J gene is TRBJ1-1, the V gene TRBV7-2, with a possible D match to TRBD1 (6 bases). V gave up 1 base and J gave up 8 bases, with 20 bases separating them. Germline CDR1 reads SGHTA; CDR2 reads FQGNSA. This CDR3 has 16 residues.

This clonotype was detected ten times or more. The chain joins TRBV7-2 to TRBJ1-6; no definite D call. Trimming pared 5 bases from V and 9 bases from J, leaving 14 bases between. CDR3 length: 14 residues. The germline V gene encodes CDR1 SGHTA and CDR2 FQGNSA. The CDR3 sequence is CASSPTRVGSPLHF. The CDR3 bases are TGTGCCAGCAGCCCAACAAGGGTTGGTTCACCCCTCCACTTT.

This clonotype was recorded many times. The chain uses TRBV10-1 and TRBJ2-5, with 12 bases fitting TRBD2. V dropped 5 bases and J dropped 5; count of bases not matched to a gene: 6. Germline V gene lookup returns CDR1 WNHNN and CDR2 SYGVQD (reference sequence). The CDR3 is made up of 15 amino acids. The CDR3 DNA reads TGCGCCAGCAGTCGCGGACTAGCGGGGATGGAGACCCAGTACTTC. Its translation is CASSRGLAGMETQYF.

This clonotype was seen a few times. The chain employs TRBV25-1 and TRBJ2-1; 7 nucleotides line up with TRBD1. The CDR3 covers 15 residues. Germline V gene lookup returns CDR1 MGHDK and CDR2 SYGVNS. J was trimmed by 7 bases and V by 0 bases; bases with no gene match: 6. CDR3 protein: CASSEYGAGGNEQFF. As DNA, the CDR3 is TGTGCCAGCAGTGAATATGGGGCAGGGGGAAATGAGCAGTTCTTC. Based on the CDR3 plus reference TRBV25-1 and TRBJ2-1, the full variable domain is EADIYQTPRYLVIGTGKKITLECSQTMGHDKMYWYQQDPGMELHLIHYSYGVNSTEKGDLSSESTVSRIRTEHFPLTLESARPSHTSQYLCASSEYGAGGNEQFFGPGTRLTVL.

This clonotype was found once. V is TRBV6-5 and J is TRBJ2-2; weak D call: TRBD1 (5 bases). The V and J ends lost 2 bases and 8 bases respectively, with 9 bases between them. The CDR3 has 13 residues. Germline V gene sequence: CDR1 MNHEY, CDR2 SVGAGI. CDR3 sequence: CASSYSRVGELFF. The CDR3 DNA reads TGTGCCAGCAGTTACAGCAGGGTGGGGGAGCTGTTTTTT.

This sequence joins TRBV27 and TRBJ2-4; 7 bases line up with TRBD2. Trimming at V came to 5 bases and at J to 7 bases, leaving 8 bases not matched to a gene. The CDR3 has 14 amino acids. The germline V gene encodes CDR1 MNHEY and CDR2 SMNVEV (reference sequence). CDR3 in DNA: TGTGCCAGCAGTCCCCCCGGGGGAGGGAACATTCAGTACTTC. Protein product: CASSPPGGGNIQYF.

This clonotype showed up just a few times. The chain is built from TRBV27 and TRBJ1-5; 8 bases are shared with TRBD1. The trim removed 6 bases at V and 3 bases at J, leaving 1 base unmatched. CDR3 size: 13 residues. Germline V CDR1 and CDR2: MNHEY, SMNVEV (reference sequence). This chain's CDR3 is CASRDRANQPQHF. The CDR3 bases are TGTGCCAGCAGGGACAGGGCCAATCAGCCCCAGCATTTT.

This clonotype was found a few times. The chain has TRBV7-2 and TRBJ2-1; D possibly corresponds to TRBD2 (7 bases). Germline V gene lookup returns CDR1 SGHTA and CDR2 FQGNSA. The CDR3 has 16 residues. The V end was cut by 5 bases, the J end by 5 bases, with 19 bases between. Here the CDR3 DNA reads TGTGCCAGCAGCCGACGGTGGGGGGGGGCGGACAATGAGCAGTTCTTC. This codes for CASSRRWGGADNEQFF.

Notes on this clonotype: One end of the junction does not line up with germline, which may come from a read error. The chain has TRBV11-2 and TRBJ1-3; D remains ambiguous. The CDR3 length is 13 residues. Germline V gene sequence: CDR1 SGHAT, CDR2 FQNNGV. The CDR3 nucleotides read TGTTCCAGCAGCTTAGGTTGGGGAAACACCATATATTTT. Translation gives CSSSLGWGNTIYF. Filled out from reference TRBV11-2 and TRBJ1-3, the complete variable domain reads EAGVAQSPRYKIIEKRQSVAFWCNPISGHATLYWYQQILGQGPKLLIQFQNNGVVDDSQLPKDRFSAERLKGVDSTLKIQPAKLEDSAVYLCSSSLGWGNTIYFGEGSWLTVV.

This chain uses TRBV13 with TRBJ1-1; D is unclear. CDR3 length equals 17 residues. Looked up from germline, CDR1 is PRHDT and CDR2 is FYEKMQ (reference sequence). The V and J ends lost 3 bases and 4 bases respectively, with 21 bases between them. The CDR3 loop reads CASSLGRAVSKTTEAFF. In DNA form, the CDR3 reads TGTGCCAGCAGCTTGGGGAGGGCCGTCTCGAAGACCACTGAAGCTTTCTTT.

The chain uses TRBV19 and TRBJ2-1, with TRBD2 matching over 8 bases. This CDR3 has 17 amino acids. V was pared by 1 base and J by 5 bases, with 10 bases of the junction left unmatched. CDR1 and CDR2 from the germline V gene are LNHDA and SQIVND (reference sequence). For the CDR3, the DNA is TGTGCCAGTAGTATAGGTCTCGGCGGGGGGATACACAATGAGCAGTTCTTC. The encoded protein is CASSIGLGGGIHNEQFF.

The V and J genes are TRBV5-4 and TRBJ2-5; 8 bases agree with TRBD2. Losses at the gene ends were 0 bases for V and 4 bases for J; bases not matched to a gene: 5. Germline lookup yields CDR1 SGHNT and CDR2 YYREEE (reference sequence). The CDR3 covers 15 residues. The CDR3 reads CASSLEASGLETQYF. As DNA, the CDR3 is TGTGCCAGCAGCTTGGAAGCTAGCGGGCTAGAGACCCAGTACTTC.

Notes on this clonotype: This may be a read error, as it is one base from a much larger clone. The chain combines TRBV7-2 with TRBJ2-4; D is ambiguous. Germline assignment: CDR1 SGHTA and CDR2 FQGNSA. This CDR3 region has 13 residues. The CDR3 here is CASSLRAKNSQYF. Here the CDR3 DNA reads TGTGCCAGCAGCCTAAGGGCCAAAAACAGTCAGTACTTC.

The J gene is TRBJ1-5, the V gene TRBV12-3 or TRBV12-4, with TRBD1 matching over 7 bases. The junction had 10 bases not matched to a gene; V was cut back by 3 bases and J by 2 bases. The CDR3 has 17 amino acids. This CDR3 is CASSFGQGVRGNQPQHF. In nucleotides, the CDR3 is TGTGCCAGCAGTTTTGGGCAGGGGGTTAGGGGCAATCAGCCCCAGCATTTT.

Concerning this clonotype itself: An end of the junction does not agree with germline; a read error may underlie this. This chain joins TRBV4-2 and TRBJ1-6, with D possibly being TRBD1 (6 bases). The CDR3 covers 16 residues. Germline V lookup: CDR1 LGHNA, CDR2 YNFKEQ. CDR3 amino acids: CSSRQDRTAYNSPLHF. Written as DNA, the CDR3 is TGTTCCAGCAGACAAGATCGGACAGCCTATAATTCACCCCTCCACTTT.

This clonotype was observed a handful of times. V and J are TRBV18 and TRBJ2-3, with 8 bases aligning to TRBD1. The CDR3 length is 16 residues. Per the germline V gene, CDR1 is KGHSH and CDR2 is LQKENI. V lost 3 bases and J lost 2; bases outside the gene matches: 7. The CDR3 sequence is CASSPTPGQATDTQYF. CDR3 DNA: TGTGCCAGCTCACCGACCCCGGGACAGGCCACAGATACGCAGTATTTT.

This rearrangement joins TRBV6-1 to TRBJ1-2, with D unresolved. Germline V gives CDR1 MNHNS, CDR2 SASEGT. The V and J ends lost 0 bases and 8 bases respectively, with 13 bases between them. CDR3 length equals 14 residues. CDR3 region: CASSEANGLGGYTF. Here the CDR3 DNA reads TGTGCCAGCAGTGAAGCAAATGGGCTGGGAGGCTACACCTTC.

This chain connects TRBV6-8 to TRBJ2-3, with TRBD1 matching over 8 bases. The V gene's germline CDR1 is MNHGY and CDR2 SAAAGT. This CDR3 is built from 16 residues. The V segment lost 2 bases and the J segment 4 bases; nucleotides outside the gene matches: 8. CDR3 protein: CASSYPMMTGADTQYF. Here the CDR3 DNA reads TGTGCCAGCAGTTACCCAATGATGACAGGGGCAGATACGCAGTATTTT.

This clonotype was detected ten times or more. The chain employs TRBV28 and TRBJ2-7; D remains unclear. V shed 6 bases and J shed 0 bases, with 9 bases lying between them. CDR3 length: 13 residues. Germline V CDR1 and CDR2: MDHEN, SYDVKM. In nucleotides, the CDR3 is TGTGCCAGCAGCCCACCAGGCTCCTACGAGCAGTACTTC. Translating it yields CASSPPGSYEQYF.

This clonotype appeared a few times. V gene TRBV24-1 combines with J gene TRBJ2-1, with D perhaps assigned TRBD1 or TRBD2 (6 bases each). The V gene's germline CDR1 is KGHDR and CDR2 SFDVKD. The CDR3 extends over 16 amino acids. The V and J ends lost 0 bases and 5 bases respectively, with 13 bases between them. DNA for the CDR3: TGTGCCACCAGTGATTTGAAGAGGGGGGCCGACAATGAGCAGTTCTTC. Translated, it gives CATSDLKRGADNEQFF.

The chain's CDR3 is CAIDGTGKGNTEAFF. CDR3 DNA: TGTGCCATTGACGGGACAGGGAAAGGGAACACTGAAGCTTTCTTT. The chain links TRBV19 to TRBJ1-1; TRBD1 aligns across 9 bases. Germline CDR1 reads LNHDA; CDR2 reads SQIVND (reference sequence). The junction had 10 bases not matched to a gene; V was cut back by 10 bases and J by 1 base. CDR3 length: 15 amino acids.

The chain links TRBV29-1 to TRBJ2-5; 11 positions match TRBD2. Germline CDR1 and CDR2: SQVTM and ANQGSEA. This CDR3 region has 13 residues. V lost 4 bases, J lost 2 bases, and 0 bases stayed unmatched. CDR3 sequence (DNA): TGCAGCGTTGGACTAGCGGGGCAAGAGACCCAGTACTTC. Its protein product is CSVGLAGQETQYF.

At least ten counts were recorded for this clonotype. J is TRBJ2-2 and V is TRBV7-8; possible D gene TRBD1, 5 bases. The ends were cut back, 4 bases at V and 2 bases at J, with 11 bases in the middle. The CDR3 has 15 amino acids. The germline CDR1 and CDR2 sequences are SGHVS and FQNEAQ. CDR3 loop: CASSSNRLNTGELFF. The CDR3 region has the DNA TGTGCCAGCAGCTCCAACAGGTTAAACACCGGGGAGCTGTTTTTT.